This T cell receptor beta chain was captured by sequencing in a study of blood T cell repertoires in COVID-19. Sequenced by immunoSEQ multiplex PCR; TCRdb stores in-frame clones only, minus some. The table has hundreds of thousands of clones, about 80% seen once. Germline values: CDR1 SGDLS, CDR2 YYNGEE. Trimming shortened V by 3 bases and J by 4 bases, and 16 bases separated the two germline ends. CDR3 length: 16 amino acids. The source material was peripheral blood. V is TRBV9 and J is TRBJ2-2; a possible D gene is TRBD1 (6 bases). The origin of this receptor is a woman in her forties or fifties who had recovered from COVID-19. The CDR3 is CASSAREGVVTGELFF. CDR3 DNA sequence: TGTGCCAGCAGCGCCCGCGAGGGGGTTGTCACCGGGGAGCTGTTTTTT.